The entry below gives a single TCR beta chain sequence along with its context. Its antigen remains unknown. The data derive from a study of Graves' ophthalmopathy and Graves' hyperthyroidism. Study-wide results and caveats: For separating ophthalmopathy from stable hyperthyroidism, a 13-signature model gave approximately 90% sensitivity and about 80% specificity.

Stable hyperthyroidism was defined by absence of ophthalmopathy within 18 months of follow-up. Lactation, pregnancy, uncontrolled infections and other autoimmune diseases were all grounds for excluding patients. The length of the CDR3 is 17 residues. V dropped 4 bases and J dropped 5; count of bases not matched to a gene: 11. Germline CDR1 reads MGHRA; CDR2 reads YSYEKL. RNA transcripts served as template for amplifying TCR beta CDR3 sequences. Second-round multiplex PCR followed a first-round RT-PCR using HTBI primers. TCRdb called the multiplex PCR reads again in MiXCR, with one record for every CDR3 protein. Seen here are hundreds of thousands of distinct CDR3 sequences, 22% observed once, and the top ten hold about 6.6%.

The rearrangement uses TRBV4-1 and TRBJ2-5, with 12 bases lining up with TRBD1. Input material: peripheral blood. This TCR derives from a woman aged 18-29 years with stable Graves' hyperthyroidism. Some clones in this sample may be carry-over from other donors' samples. The CDR3 region has the DNA TGCGCCAGCAGCCTTAACCGGGACAGGGGGCATCGGGAGACCCAGTACTTC. As protein: CASSLNRDRGHRETQYF.